This T cell receptor beta chain stems from a study of identical twins. TCRdb re-analysed the 5' RACE reads in MiXCR, keeping a single row per CDR3 protein. Here the sample spans about 300,000 distinct CDR3 sequences, about 12% being singletons. Everyone who donated was a healthy Caucasian. The V segment lost 0 bases and the J segment 4 bases; nucleotides outside the gene matches: 8. The CDR3 covers 15 residues. Germline values: CDR1 DFQATT, CDR2 SNEGSKA (reference sequence). Whole-study findings and limits: The models systematically underestimated how much out-of-frame TCR alpha was shared in monozygotic twins.

A remark on this clonotype: Its cognate antigen is unknown.

In addition, the sample was reused for a study of yellow fever vaccine responses in identical twins.

The chain is built from TRBV20-1 and TRBJ1-1, with 7 bases aligning to TRBD1. Sample: CD8+ T cells sorted from blood. The sequence derives from a woman aged 18-30 years in good health. CDR3 coding DNA: TGCAGTGCTAGAGACTTGACAGGGCTGAGCACTGAAGCTTTCTTT. The encoded protein is CSARDLTGLSTEAFF.